The rows below give T cell receptor beta chains drawn from one sample of a study of CD8 T cells in Susac syndrome. TCRdb itself ran the immunoSEQ multiplex PCR reads through MiXCR, one entry per CDR3 protein. The sample contains approximately 120,000 distinct CDR3 sequences, around 92% of which appear only once. Material: CD8+ T cells from PBMCs. Receptor source: a human donor in good health. The CDR3 runs from the conserved cysteine through the conserved F or W. D genes are given only for firm matches. Some rows have no size entry. The others give once, few or many, or a class for an expanded clone.

length | J | D | size | V | DNA | CDR3
11 | TRBJ1-1 | TRBD1 | . | TRBV2 | TGTGCCAGCAAGGGGGCGCGGGAAGCTTTCTTT | CASKGAREAFF
15 | TRBJ1-5 | . | . | TRBV6-2/TRBV6-3 | TGTGCCAGCAGTTACTGGCGAGATAGCAATCAGCCCCAGCATTTT | CASSYWRDSNQPQHF
13 | TRBJ1-1 | . | . | TRBV20-1 | TGCAGTGCCTCCGGGCCTTTGAACACTGAAGCTTTCTTT | CSASGPLNTEAFF
17 | TRBJ2-2 | . | . | TRBV6-5 | TGTGCCAGCAGTTACCTCCGAACCGGGAGACACACCGGGGAGCTGTTTTTT | CASSYLRTGRHTGELFF
17 | TRBJ2-7 | . | . | TRBV19 | TGTGCCAGTAGTAAAAGTGGCGGAGGGTTGCTGGGAAGCGAGCAGTACTTC | CASSKSGGGLLGSEQYF
12 | TRBJ1-2 | TRBD1 | . | TRBV20-1 | TGCAGTGCCGCGGACAGGTTAAATGGCTACACCTTC | CSAADRLNGYTF
14 | TRBJ1-1 | . | . | TRBV12-3/TRBV12-4 | TGTGCCAGCAGTTCGTACCCCGTGAACACTGAAGCTTTCTTT | CASSSYPVNTEAFF
12 | TRBJ2-7 | . | . | TRBV20-1 | TGCAGTGCTAGAGAGGGGAGATACGAGCAGTACTTC | CSAREGRYEQYF
16 | TRBJ1-2 | . | . | TRBV20-1 | TGCAGTGCTAGAGAGTCAGGGGCCGCGACTACTTATGGCTACACCTTC | CSARESGAATTYGYTF
18 | TRBJ2-5 | TRBD2 | . | TRBV7-2 | TGTGCCAGCAGCTTAACTAGACTAGCGGGAGCATTTGGGGAGACCCAGTACTTC | CASSLTRLAGAFGETQYF
12 | TRBJ1-1 | . | once | TRBV29-1 | TGCAGCGTCGCACAACTGAACACTGAAGCTTTCTTT | CSVAQLNTEAFF
14 | TRBJ2-2 | . | . | TRBV12-3/TRBV12-4 | TGTGCCAGCACTTCGGGACTCTACACCGGGGAGCTGTTTTTT | CASTSGLYTGELFF
16 | TRBJ2-3 | TRBD1 | . | TRBV10-3 | TGTGCCATCAGTGAACGACGACAGGGTGAGGCAGATACGCAGTATTTT | CAISERRQGEADTQYF
12 | TRBJ1-2 | . | . | TRBV6-2/TRBV6-3 | TGTGCCAGCAGTTCGAATAACTATGGCTACACCTTC | CASSSNNYGYTF
17 | TRBJ2-3 | TRBD2 | . | TRBV25-1 | TGTGCCAGCAGTGAATATACTAGCGGGGGGGCCGCAGATACGCAGTATTTT | CASSEYTSGGAADTQYF
14 | TRBJ2-7 | . | . | TRBV6-2/TRBV6-3 | TGTGCCAGCAGTTACGCGGGGCCTACCTACGAGCAGTACTTC | CASSYAGPTYEQYF
13 | TRBJ2-3 | . | . | TRBV6-2/TRBV6-3 | TGTGCCAGCGGACTATCTTCCCCAGATACGCAGTATTTT | CASGLSSPDTQYF
13 | TRBJ1-5 | . | . | TRBV2 | TGTGCCAGCAGTGCGTTTAGCAATCAGCCCCAGCATTTT | CASSAFSNQPQHF
12 | TRBJ1-1 | . | few | TRBV3-1 | TGTGCCAGCAGCCAATGGGGAACTGAAGCTTTCTTT | CASSQWGTEAFF
19 | TRBJ1-3 | TRBD1 | . | TRBV6-5 | TGTGCCAGCAGTTACTCCGCAGGGGGGATCCCCAGCTCTGGAAACACCATATATTTT | CASSYSAGGIPSSGNTIYF
21 | TRBJ1-6 | TRBD1 | . | TRBV4-3 | TGCGCCAGCAGCCGAAAAGGGACAGCAAATGCCCCTCCCTCCTATAATTCACCCCTCCACTTT | CASSRKGTANAPPSYNSPLHF
15 | TRBJ1-1 | TRBD1 | . | TRBV5-1 | TGCGCCAGCAGCTTGTCGACAGGGGGCCCCACTGAAGCTTTCTTT | CASSLSTGGPTEAFF
13 | TRBJ1-1 | . | . | TRBV27 | TGTGCCAGCAGCCGATTGGAGGGCACTGAAGCTTTCTTT | CASSRLEGTEAFF
15 | TRBJ2-7 | . | . | TRBV7-9 | TGTGCCAGCAGCTTGACCGAGGAGGGCACGTACGAGCAGTACTTC | CASSLTEEGTYEQYF
13 | TRBJ2-3 | . | . | TRBV6-5 | TGTGCCAGCGGTTGGGGTGGGGCAGATACGCAGTATTTT | CASGWGGADTQYF
14 | TRBJ2-1 | TRBD2 | . | TRBV29-1 | TGCAGCGCAACTAGCGGCGCCTCCTACAATGAGCAGTTCTTC | CSATSGASYNEQFF
15 | TRBJ1-5 | . | . | TRBV12-3/TRBV12-4 | TGTGCCAGCAGTCTGGGTGCAGGATCCAATCAGCCCCAGCATTTT | CASSLGAGSNQPQHF
14 | TRBJ2-1 | . | once | TRBV15 | TGTGCCACCAGAGGCGACCAGTCTTACAATGAGCAGTTCTTC | CATRGDQSYNEQFF
14 | TRBJ2-3 | . | . | TRBV5-1 | TGCGCCAGCAGCTTGGGACAGCAAGCAGATACGCAGTATTTT | CASSLGQQADTQYF
16 | TRBJ1-5 | . | . | TRBV5-1 | TGCGCCAGCAGCTTGGGTACAGGGTACGGCAATCAGCCCCAGCATTTT | CASSLGTGYGNQPQHF
13 | TRBJ2-7 | . | . | TRBV7-9 | TGTGCCAGCAGCTTTGGGGACTCCTACGAGCAGTACTTC | CASSFGDSYEQYF
14 | TRBJ2-5 | . | . | TRBV7-2 | TGTGCCAGCAGCTCGGACGGCCCAATGGAGACCCAGTACTTC | CASSSDGPMETQYF
15 | TRBJ2-7 | TRBD1 | . | TRBV5-1 | TGCGCCAGCACCCCGGGGGACAGGGGATCCTACGAGCAGTACTTC | CASTPGDRGSYEQYF
13 | TRBJ1-2 | TRBD1 | . | TRBV29-1 | TGCAGCGTCCGGACAGGGGCAAACTATGGCTACACCTTC | CSVRTGANYGYTF
14 | TRBJ2-7 | . | few | TRBV5-1 | TGCGCCAGCCGGGCGGGATTCGACTCCTACGAGCAGTACTTC | CASRAGFDSYEQYF
14 | TRBJ2-7 | TRBD1 | . | TRBV7-2 | TGTGCCAGCAGCCACGGGGGGACAGGGTACGAGCAGTACTTC | CASSHGGTGYEQYF
16 | TRBJ2-5 | . | . | TRBV27 | TGTGCCAGCAGTTTACTCGGACCAGCTCCTCAAGAGACCCAGTACTTC | CASSLLGPAPQETQYF
13 | TRBJ1-6 | . | . | TRBV5-1 | TGCGCCAGCAGCTCCGCCGGGGTTTCACCCCTCCACTTT | CASSSAGVSPLHF
13 | TRBJ2-1 | TRBD2 | . | TRBV10-3 | TGTGCCATCAGTGAACTAGCGATAAATGAGCAGTTCTTC | CAISELAINEQFF
18 | TRBJ2-6 | TRBD1 | . | TRBV11-2 | TGTGCCAGCAGCTTGCTCCCGTTGACAGGGGCTGGGGCCAACGTCCTGACTTTC | CASSLLPLTGAGANVLTF
20 | TRBJ2-3 | . | . | TRBV3-1 | TGTGCCAGCAGCCAAGCGGACTATTGGACATACGTCTCTAGCACAGATACGCAGTATTTT | CASSQADYWTYVSSTDTQYF
15 | TRBJ1-2 | . | . | TRBV11-2 | TGTGCCAGCAGCCGCGGGACTGGCCAAGATGTTGGCTACACCTTC | CASSRGTGQDVGYTF
14 | TRBJ1-1 | . | . | TRBV18 | TGTGCCAGCTCACCACCGGGGGACGGGTTTGAAGCTTTCTTT | CASSPPGDGFEAFF
16 | TRBJ2-4 | . | . | TRBV5-3 | TGTGCCAGAAGCTTGCCTCATCGAAGTCAGGAAAACATTCAGTACTTC | CARSLPHRSQENIQYF
16 | TRBJ2-1 | TRBD2 | . | TRBV9 | TGTGCCAGCAGCGTAGGACTAGCGGGAGCGGACAATGAGCAGTTCTTC | CASSVGLAGADNEQFF
13 | TRBJ2-7 | . | . | TRBV6-2/TRBV6-3 | TGTGCCAGCAGAGCTCCGGGGACCTACGAGCAGTACTTC | CASRAPGTYEQYF
14 | TRBJ2-1 | . | . | TRBV13 | TGTGCCAGCAGCTTAACCCAGTCGGGCAATGAGCAGTTCTTC | CASSLTQSGNEQFF
13 | TRBJ1-1 | . | . | TRBV18 | TGTGCCAGCTCACCGGGATTTTACACTGAAGCTTTCTTT | CASSPGFYTEAFF
16 | TRBJ2-3 | . | . | TRBV4-2 | TGTGCCAGCAGCCAAGCATCGGGACTGGAGCTCAGTACGCAGTATTTT | CASSQASGLELSTQYF
14 | TRBJ2-7 | . | . | TRBV20-1 | TGCAGTGCTACCTACCGTGGGGGATACCACGAGCAGTACTTC | CSATYRGGYHEQYF
13 | TRBJ1-2 | . | . | TRBV18 | TGTGCCAGCTCACCGGCAAGGGGCCAAGGCTACACCTTC | CASSPARGQGYTF
14 | TRBJ2-7 | . | . | TRBV7-9 | TGTGCCAGCAGCTTAGCAGGGGTGCCCTACGAGCAGTACTTC | CASSLAGVPYEQYF